This T cell receptor beta chain was sequenced for a study of T cells after yellow fever vaccination. Study details: Fractions of low cell number were prepared using SMART-Seq v4 Ultra Low Input.

Study conclusions and caveats: Contamination by abundant bulk-population clonotypes could be present in FACS-sorted repertoires. Among primary-vaccination clones, most reappeared after the booster, at about 95% for CD4 and 88% for CD8.

Comments on this clonotype: What it recognizes is unknown.

A universal primer site and UMIs were added as TCR cDNA was made by 5'RACE template switching. Each CDR3 protein gets one entry after TCRdb re-called the 5' RACE reads with MiXCR. Of hundreds of thousands of distinct CDR3 sequences listed, roughly 12% are singletons. The CDR3 is 15 amino acids. From germline, CDR1 is SGHNT and CDR2 YENEEA. V was trimmed by 5 bases and J by 2 bases, leaving 12 bases between them. This TCR came from a man aged 25-45 years who received the YFV17D yellow fever vaccine. Sequencing used PBMCs, obtained on the day of the yellow fever booster vaccination. The chain recombines TRBV11-3 with TRBJ2-2; D remains ambiguous. CDR3 nucleotide sequence: TGTGCCAGCAGCCTCAGAGCCACTAACACCGGGGAGCTGTTTTTT. This gives the protein CASSLRATNTGELFF.